A selection of T cell receptor beta chains follows, all from one sample in a study of OX40 agonist ivuxolimab in advanced cancers. The data were produced by immunoSEQ multiplex PCR, yet TCRdb's version contains in-frame clones alone and is incomplete. The sample carries tens of thousands of clones, 70% to 90% recorded once. Sequencing used CD4+ or CD8+ T cells sorted from blood, obtained in a trial of the OX40 agonist ivuxolimab. The origin of the receptors is an adult with an advanced solid tumor such as melanoma, head and neck, liver or kidney cancer. The CDR3 runs from the conserved cysteine through the conserved F or W. Fields, in order: V gene, J gene, clone size, D gene, CDR3 protein, CDR3 DNA. D genes are given only for firm matches. For some rows the clone size is stated as once, few or many, or as a class when expanded; others skip it.

>TRBV5-4|TRBJ2-5|NA|NA
CASSPQPRETQYF
TGTGCCAGCAGCCCGCAACCCCGGGAGACCCAGTACTTC
>TRBV7-9|TRBJ1-1|NA|NA
CASSSGISSPTEAFF
TGTGCCAGCAGCTCAGGTATATCCAGTCCCACTGAAGCTTTCTTT
>TRBV4-1|TRBJ2-7|NA|NA
CASSQEGFSRGPRWEQYF
TGCGCCAGCAGCCAAGAAGGCTTCAGCCGGGGCCCCCGATGGGAGCAGTACTTC
>TRBV27|TRBJ2-3|NA|TRBD2
CASSSLAGGADTQYF
TGTGCCAGCAGTTCCCTAGCGGGGGGCGCAGATACGCAGTATTTT
>TRBV7-9|TRBJ1-4|few|TRBD1
CASSFSTGVEKLFF
TGTGCCAGCAGCTTTTCAACAGGGGTTGAAAAACTGTTTTTT
>TRBV14|TRBJ1-2|once|NA
CASSQDRGAGGYTF
TGTGCCAGCAGCCAAGATAGGGGGGCTGGAGGCTACACCTTC
>TRBV28|TRBJ2-3|once|NA
CASSSPSTDTQYF
TGTGCCAGCAGTTCCCCGAGCACAGATACGCAGTATTTT
>TRBV11-2|TRBJ2-2|NA|NA
CASNTGSLGELFF
TGTGCCAGCAACACAGGGTCCCTCGGGGAGCTGTTTTTT
>TRBV7-9|TRBJ2-5|once|TRBD2
CASSQYFMGLAYQETQYF
TGTGCCAGCAGCCAATATTTTATGGGACTAGCGTATCAAGAGACCCAGTACTTC
>TRBV7-9|TRBJ2-7|NA|NA
CASSFLPRGSYEQYF
TGTGCCAGCAGCTTTTTGCCCAGGGGCTCCTACGAGCAGTACTTC
>TRBV7-9|TRBJ1-3|NA|NA
CASSSPGMGNTIYF
TGTGCCAGCAGCTCCCCCGGAATGGGGAACACCATATATTTT
>TRBV29-1|TRBJ1-1|NA|NA
CSVENLVNTEAFF
TGCAGCGTTGAAAATTTGGTCAACACTGAAGCTTTCTTT
>TRBV5-1|TRBJ1-2|NA|NA
CASSLGSGYGYTF
TGCGCCAGCAGCTTGGGCTCTGGCTATGGCTACACCTTC
>TRBV4-3|TRBJ2-3|NA|TRBD2
CASSQAGGPADTQYF
TGCGCCAGCAGCCAAGCGGGGGGTCCCGCAGATACGCAGTATTTT
>TRBV9|TRBJ2-3|NA|NA
CASSTYRGQTDTQYF
TGTGCCAGCAGTACTTACCGAGGACAAACAGATACGCAGTATTTT
>TRBV4-3|TRBJ2-5|NA|TRBD2
CASSQDLGGGPRETQYF
TGCGCCAGCAGCCAAGATCTCGGCGGGGGGCCTCGGGAGACCCAGTACTTC
>TRBV7-9|TRBJ2-7|NA|NA
CASSSEGGPGEQYF
TGTGCCAGCAGCTCGGAAGGGGGGCCGGGCGAGCAGTACTTC
>TRBV7-2|TRBJ2-5|NA|TRBD1
CASSLNRGYQETQYF
TGTGCCAGCAGCTTAAACAGGGGGTACCAAGAGACCCAGTACTTC
>TRBV6-1|TRBJ2-6|once|NA
CASSEVGPGANVLTF
TGTGCCAGCAGTGAAGTGGGTCCTGGGGCCAACGTCCTGACTTTC
>TRBV5-5|TRBJ1-2|NA|NA
CASSFSGDYGYTF
TGTGCCAGCAGTTTCTCAGGTGACTATGGCTACACCTTC
>TRBV2|TRBJ2-3|NA|TRBD2
CASSVTAGGPATDTQYF
TGTGCCAGCAGTGTCACAGCGGGAGGGCCGGCCACAGATACGCAGTATTTT
>TRBV5-1|TRBJ2-1|NA|NA
CASSYTGRVDGEQFF
TGCGCCAGCAGCTATACAGGGCGGGTCGATGGTGAGCAGTTCTTC
>TRBV10-3|TRBJ2-5|NA|NA
CAISVRGGGAQETQYF
TGTGCCATCAGTGTAAGGGGCGGAGGGGCCCAAGAGACCCAGTACTTC
>TRBV29-1|TRBJ2-3|NA|NA
CSVVGLGLTRDTQYF
TGCAGCGTTGTTGGCCTAGGACTAACCCGGGATACGCAGTATTTT
>TRBV7-2|TRBJ2-7|NA|TRBD2
CASSLGLAAYEQYF
TGTGCCAGCAGCTTAGGACTAGCTGCATACGAGCAGTACTTC
>TRBV2|TRBJ2-1|NA|TRBD2
CATQWASGRFNNEQFF
TGTGCCACCCAGTGGGCTAGCGGGAGGTTCAACAATGAGCAGTTCTTC
>TRBV7-2|TRBJ2-1|NA|NA
CASSRPQGSIGDEQFF
TGTGCCAGCAGTAGACCCCAGGGGAGCATAGGTGATGAGCAGTTCTTC
>TRBV5-8|TRBJ2-1|NA|TRBD1
CASSGAQGARQFF
TGTGCCAGCAGCGGAGCACAGGGGGCCCGGCAGTTCTTC
>TRBV4-2|TRBJ1-3|NA|NA
CATGASSGNTIYF
TGTGCCACCGGGGCCTCCTCTGGAAACACCATATATTTT
>TRBV6-5|TRBJ2-7|NA|NA
CASSAGLGYEQYF
TGTGCCAGCAGTGCCGGGCTGGGCTACGAGCAGTACTTC
>TRBV10-3|TRBJ1-1|NA|TRBD1
CAIGEGAGEAFF
TGTGCCATCGGTGAGGGGGCAGGCGAAGCTTTCTTT
>TRBV18|TRBJ2-6|NA|NA
CASPGQAGANVLTF
TGTGCCAGCCCAGGACAAGCTGGGGCCAACGTCCTGACTTTC
>TRBV28|TRBJ2-7|once|NA
CASSPLRTTTAHEQYF
TGTGCCAGCAGTCCCCTACGGACTACCACGGCCCACGAGCAGTACTTC
>TRBV28|TRBJ1-3|few|NA
CASRARYSGNTIYF
TGTGCCAGCAGGGCCAGATACTCTGGAAACACCATATATTTT
>TRBV7-7|TRBJ2-1|NA|NA
CASSLTGSSYNEQFF
TGTGCTAGCAGCTTAACCGGGAGCTCCTACAATGAGCAGTTCTTC
>TRBV18|TRBJ1-2|NA|TRBD1
CASSRGTGSDGYTF
TGTGCCAGCTCAAGAGGGACAGGGTCGGATGGCTACACCTTC
>TRBV28|TRBJ1-1|NA|NA
CASNPRGTARAARVRTFF
TGTGCCAGCAACCCAAGAGGGACGGCAAGGGCGGCGAGAGTGAGAACTTTCTTT
>TRBV25-1|TRBJ2-5|NA|TRBD2
CASLRGRGGLGETQYF
TGTGCCAGCCTCCGCGGGAGGGGCGGTTTAGGAGAGACCCAGTACTTC
>TRBV30|TRBJ2-2|NA|NA
CAWGSTTGAAGELFF
TGTGCCTGGGGGTCCACCACGGGGGCGGCCGGGGAGCTGTTTTTT
>TRBV23-1|TRBJ1-5|once|NA
CASLAPPGSNQPQHF
TGCGCCAGTCTAGCCCCCCCTGGCAGCAATCAGCCCCAGCATTTT
>TRBV4-1|TRBJ1-2|NA|TRBD1
CASSPTGGGFNYGYTF
TGCGCCAGCAGCCCGACAGGGGGAGGATTTAACTATGGCTACACCTTC
>TRBV14|TRBJ2-2|NA|NA
CASSQGWAGELFF
TGTGCCAGCAGCCAAGGGTGGGCCGGGGAGCTGTTTTTT
>TRBV5-5|TRBJ1-3|NA|NA
CASSLGTGRSGNTIYF
TGTGCCAGCAGCTTGGGCACGGGCCGCTCTGGAAACACCATATATTTT
>TRBV7-2|TRBJ2-7|NA|NA
CASSLSAGNSYEQYF
TGTGCCAGCAGCTTGAGCGCGGGGAACTCCTACGAGCAGTACTTC
>TRBV5-6|TRBJ1-5|NA|NA
CASSLLRRESSDQPQHF
TGTGCCAGCAGCTTGCTTCGGAGGGAATCATCGGATCAGCCCCAGCATTTT
>TRBV7-9|TRBJ2-1|few|NA
CASSLAGVHNEQFF
TGTGCCAGCAGCTTAGCGGGAGTACACAATGAGCAGTTCTTC